These 25 T cell receptor beta chains came from one sample sequenced in a study of T cells in Graves' hyperthyroidism and ophthalmopathy. It was RNA transcripts that yielded the amplified TCR beta CDR3 regions. First-round RT-PCR of the TCR CDR3 relied on the HTBI primer set. TCRdb analysed the multiplex PCR reads with MiXCR anew, one entry per CDR3 protein. The sample includes under 550,000 distinct CDR3 sequences, just under 20% of them seen just once. Material for sequencing was blood. The receptors originated from a man aged 35 to 55 with Graves' ophthalmopathy.

The chain recombines TRBV18 with TRBJ1-2, with D possibly matching TRBD1 (6 bases). Germline-derived CDR1 and CDR2 are KGHSH and LQKENI. V gave up 2 bases and J gave up 5 bases, with 15 bases separating them. The CDR3 consists of 15 residues. CDR3 DNA sequence: TGTGCCAGCTCACCAGGGGGCTCGAACAATTATGGCTACACCTTC. This translates into CASSPGGSNNYGYTF.

The table lists this clonotype with a few counts. The rearrangement uses TRBV6-1 and TRBJ1-2; weak D call: TRBD1 (6 bases). The CDR3 contains 15 residues. Germline values: CDR1 MNHNS, CDR2 SASEGT. Deletions cut 5 bases from V and 4 bases from J, with 17 bases between. The CDR3 spells CASSRGGGSGYGYTF. CDR3 coding DNA: TGTGCCAGCAGTCGCGGTGGGGGCAGTGGCTATGGCTACACCTTC.

The genes are TRBV2 and TRBJ1-2; possible D gene TRBD1, 6 bases. CDR1 and CDR2 (germline): SNHLY, FYNNEI. This CDR3 spans 13 amino acids. The V end lost 7 bases, the J end lost 2 bases, and 11 bases lay between the germline ends. The CDR3 nucleotides read TGTGCCAGCAACACCGGGACAAACTATGGCTACACCTTC. This gives the protein CASNTGTNYGYTF. Full variable domain (remainder filled in from reference TRBV2 and TRBJ1-2): EPEVTQTPSHQVTQMGQEVILRCVPISNHLYFYWYRQILGQKVEFLVSFYNNEISEKSEIFDDQFSVERPDGSNFTLKIRSTKLEDSAMYFCASNTGTNYGYTFGSGTRLTVV.

This clonotype showed up just a few times. The J gene is TRBJ2-7, the V gene TRBV19, with 7 bases aligning to TRBD1. CDR3 length: 15 residues. After removal of 6 bases from V and 5 bases from J, the junction contained 13 bases not matched to a gene. The germline gives CDR1 LNHDA, CDR2 SQIVND (reference sequence). This chain's CDR3 is CASSPNDREKDEQYF. Written as DNA, the CDR3 is TGTGCCAGTAGCCCCAACGACAGGGAAAAGGACGAGCAGTACTTC.

The rearrangement links TRBV5-1 to TRBJ2-7; no clear D gene. This CDR3 spans 13 amino acids. The germline gives CDR1 SGHRS, CDR2 YFSETQ. Trimming removed 0 bases from V and 5 bases from J, with 9 bases in between. The CDR3 region has the DNA TGCGCCAGCAGCTTGGGTCACGGCGACGAGCAGTACTTC. Protein product: CASSLGHGDEQYF.

This sequence joins TRBV5-1 and TRBJ1-1, with no clear D. Germline CDR1 and CDR2: SGHRS and YFSETQ. V dropped 0 bases and J dropped 0 bases, with 9 bases sitting between them. This CDR3 has 15 residues. CDR3 loop: CASSLDPLMNTEAFF. In DNA form, the CDR3 reads TGCGCCAGCAGCTTGGACCCCTTGATGAACACTGAAGCTTTCTTT.

The chain recombines TRBV4-1 with TRBJ2-7; D gene unclear. The CDR3 has 14 residues. Trimming stripped 0 bases from V and 5 bases from J, with 11 bases between. CDR1 MGHRA and CDR2 YSYEKL come from the germline V gene. In DNA form, the CDR3 reads TGCGCCAGCAGCCAAGAGGGGAATAGCCACGAGCAGTACTTC. Protein product: CASSQEGNSHEQYF.

This clonotype showed up many times. The V and J genes are TRBV11-2 and TRBJ2-1, with TRBD2 matching 10 bases. This CDR3 has 14 amino acids. V gave up 4 bases and J gave up 7 bases; unmatched junction bases: 4. Germline CDR1 and CDR2: SGHAT and FQNNGV. The DNA of the CDR3 is TGTGCCAGCAGCTCCTCGACTAGCGGGAATGAGCAGTTCTTC. It specifies CASSSSTSGNEQFF.

This clonotype appeared a single time. The rearrangement joins TRBV7-9 to TRBJ2-3; unclear D gene. Trimming took off 7 bases at V and 1 base at J, with 12 bases between the two ends. The CDR3 is 14 residues long. Germline CDR1 is SEHNR and CDR2 is FQNEAQ (reference sequence). CDR3 amino acids: CASTVSRRTDTQYF. CDR3 sequence (DNA): TGTGCCAGCACAGTGTCCCGTCGCACAGATACGCAGTATTTT.

This clonotype was detected a few times. The chain has TRBV12-3 or TRBV12-4 and TRBJ2-3; D perhaps matches TRBD2 (6 bases). The V and J ends lost 2 bases and 0 bases respectively, with 12 bases between them. The CDR3 spans 16 residues. CDR3 in DNA: TGTGCCAGCAGTTTACGAGCGGGCCTTAGCACAGATACGCAGTATTTT. Translated, it gives CASSLRAGLSTDTQYF.

This clonotype was observed a few times. The chain links TRBV5-1 to TRBJ2-1, with no clear D. The CDR3 sequence is 16 residues long. Germline V gene data show CDR1 as SGHRS and CDR2 as YFSETQ. V was clipped by 0 bases and J by 0 bases, with 10 bases between them. The CDR3 DNA follows: TGCGCCAGCAGCTTGGGTGTCAGAAGCTCCTACAATGAGCAGTTCTTC. Its translation: CASSLGVRSSYNEQFF.

In this sample, this clonotype turned up many times. The V and J genes are TRBV7-2 and TRBJ2-1, with D tentatively TRBD1 (6 bases). V lost 1 base and J 6 bases, leaving 10 bases between the germline ends. From germline, CDR1 is SGHTA and CDR2 FQGNSA. The CDR3 is made up of 14 amino acids. The CDR3 protein is CASSLVQGRNEQFF. The CDR3 DNA reads as TGTGCCAGCAGCTTAGTTCAGGGGCGCAATGAGCAGTTCTTC.

The chain carries TRBV11-2 and TRBJ1-2; unclear D gene. Germline assignment: CDR1 SGHAT and CDR2 FQNNGV. The CDR3 spans 14 residues. The V end was cut by 0 bases, the J end by 2 bases, with 7 bases between. The CDR3 DNA reads as TGTGCCAGCAGCTTAGATCCGGAGAACTATGGCTACACCTTC. Translated: CASSLDPENYGYTF.

This clonotype has a count of ten or more. The gene calls are TRBV11-3 and TRBJ2-2; 11 bases are a match to TRBD2. The V segment lost 5 bases and the J segment 6 bases; nucleotides outside the gene matches: 2. Germline V lookup: CDR1 SGHNT, CDR2 YENEEA. CDR3 length equals 14 residues. The CDR3 reads CASSPGLAAGELFF. The CDR3 DNA sequence: TGTGCCAGCAGCCCGGGACTAGCGGCCGGGGAGCTGTTTTTT.

Ten or more counts support this clonotype. The chain recombines TRBV10-3 with TRBJ2-1; 10 nucleotides agree with TRBD2. CDR1 ENHRY and CDR2 SYGVKD come from the germline V gene. V was clipped by 0 bases and J by 7 bases; unmatched bases: 3. The CDR3 has 15 residues. This CDR3 is CAISESLAGRNEQFF. The CDR3 nucleotides are TGTGCCATCAGTGAGTCACTAGCGGGAAGGAATGAGCAGTTCTTC.

The chain is built from TRBV5-1 and TRBJ1-6; possibly TRBD1 for D (5 bases). The CDR3 runs 14 residues. From germline, CDR1 is SGHRS and CDR2 YFSETQ. The V end lost 1 base, the J end lost 9 bases, and 11 bases lay between the germline ends. DNA for the CDR3: TGCGCCAGCAGCTTGTACCAGGGTGGTTCACCCCTCCACTTT. Encoded protein: CASSLYQGGSPLHF.

The chain couples TRBV7-2 to TRBJ1-2; 8 bases are shared with TRBD1. The germline V gene has CDR1 SGHTA and CDR2 FQGNSA. V trimming: 1 base; J trimming: 4 bases; junction bases outside the gene matches: 5. This CDR3 region has 15 residues. CDR3 protein: CASSLGQTGAYGYTF. CDR3 DNA: TGTGCCAGCAGCTTAGGTCAGACAGGGGCCTATGGCTACACCTTC.

This clonotype came up a few times. This chain links TRBV7-3 with TRBJ2-3; 9 bases match TRBD2. CDR1 is SGHTA, CDR2 FQGTGA, per germline. There are 15 residues in the CDR3. Losses at the gene ends were 5 bases for V and 5 bases for J; bases not matched to a gene: 8. This CDR3 is CASSRAGGPQDTQYF. CDR3 sequence (DNA): TGTGCCAGCAGCCGGGCGGGGGGGCCACAAGATACGCAGTATTTT.

This sequence joins TRBV28 and TRBJ1-4; D may be TRBD1 (5 bases). Germline loops: CDR1 MDHEN, CDR2 SYDVKM. This CDR3 is built from 14 residues. The V and J ends lost 3 bases and 7 bases respectively, with 12 bases between them. CDR3 nucleotides: TGTGCCAGCAGTTTTTCAGGGCAGGGTGAAAAACTGTTTTTT. Its protein is CASSFSGQGEKLFF.

The V gene is TRBV5-1, the J gene TRBJ1-1; maybe TRBD1 (5 bases). This CDR3 is built from 14 residues. Trimming pared 7 bases from V and 2 bases from J, leaving 15 bases between. Germline V gene data show CDR1 as SGHRS and CDR2 as YFSETQ. The CDR3 nucleotides are TGCGCCAGCGGGAAAGGGGACTTCAACACTGAAGCTTTCTTT. Translation gives CASGKGDFNTEAFF.

This clonotype was seen repeatedly, ten times or more. This chain connects TRBV11-2 to TRBJ2-5; 10 nucleotides agree with TRBD1. Germline CDR1 SGHAT, CDR2 FQNNGV. The CDR3 runs 15 residues. V gave up 3 bases and J gave up 4 bases; unmatched junction bases: 5. This CDR3 reads CASSFGQGGRETQYF. CDR3 sequence (DNA): TGTGCCAGCAGCTTTGGACAGGGGGGTCGAGAGACCCAGTACTTC.

The table lists this clonotype with many counts. The chain has TRBV6-2 or TRBV6-3 and TRBJ2-5; D is perhaps TRBD1 or TRBD2 (7 bases each). Between the trimmed V and J ends, which lost 0 bases and 5 bases, there was a span of 22 bases. Looked up from germline, CDR1 is MNHEY and CDR2 is SVGEGT. CDR3 length equals 18 residues. For the CDR3, the DNA is TGTGCCAGCAGTTACTCCCGACAGGGAGGGGACTCGGGGGAGACCCAGTACTTC. It translates to CASSYSRQGGDSGETQYF.

This clonotype was picked up a small number of times. J is TRBJ1-2 and V is TRBV29-1; unclear D gene. CDR1 is SQVTM and CDR2 is ANQGSEA in the germline V gene. V dropped 3 bases and J dropped 8 bases, with 7 bases sitting between them. This CDR3 has 10 amino acids. CDR3 bases: TGCAGCGTTGATACAGAGGGCTACACCTTC. As protein: CSVDTEGYTF.

This clonotype was recorded a few times. The V call is TRBV27, the J call TRBJ1-1, with a weak D call TRBD1 (6 bases). The CDR3 has 16 amino acids. V lost 3 bases, J lost 0 bases, and 14 bases lay in between. Germline CDR1 is MNHEY and CDR2 is SMNVEV (reference sequence). CDR3 sequence reads: CASSLFGTSMNTEAFF. Here the CDR3 DNA reads TGTGCCAGCAGTTTGTTCGGGACAAGTATGAACACTGAAGCTTTCTTT.

There are many counts of this clonotype. The chain employs TRBV20-1 and TRBJ2-3, with D maybe TRBD2 (5 bases). Trimming pared 4 bases from V and 5 bases from J, leaving 13 bases between. Germline CDR1 and CDR2: DFQATT and SNEGSKA (reference sequence). The CDR3 has 13 residues. The CDR3 coding sequence is TGCAGTGCTATCCCTGAAGGGAGAGATACGCAGTATTTT. Translated, it gives CSAIPEGRDTQYF.